The next 16 T cell receptor beta chains were all read from a single sample in a study of Graves' ophthalmopathy and Graves' hyperthyroidism. Using RNA transcripts, the TCR beta CDR3 regions were amplified. HTBI-primed first-round RT-PCR preceded second-round multiplex PCR. TCRdb re-analysed the multiplex PCR reads in MiXCR, keeping a single row per CDR3 protein. The data hold about 230,000 distinct CDR3 sequences, with around 50% observed a single time. Sequencing was carried out using peripheral blood. These receptors were taken from an adult man with Graves' ophthalmopathy.

The gene calls are TRBV2 and TRBJ2-7; the D call may be TRBD1 or TRBD2 (5 bases each). V dropped 8 bases and J dropped 6 bases, with 20 bases sitting between them. This CDR3 comprises 14 residues. Germline V gene data show CDR1 as SNHLY and CDR2 as FYNNEI. CDR3 loop: CASSPPEARGEQYF. CDR3 coding DNA: TGTGCCAGCTCACCACCGGAGGCAAGGGGCGAGCAGTACTTC. Full variable domain (missing parts from reference TRBV2 and TRBJ2-7): EPEVTQTPSHQVTQMGQEVILRCVPISNHLYFYWYRQILGQKVEFLVSFYNNEISEKSEIFDDQFSVERPDGSNFTLKIRSTKLEDSAMYFCASSPPEARGEQYFGPGTRLTVT.

This clonotype was detected only a few times. The chain is built from TRBV7-2 and TRBJ2-7; TRBD2 agrees at 10 bases. The germline V gene encodes CDR1 SGHTA and CDR2 FQGNSA. With V trimmed by 2 bases and J by 6 bases, 4 bases remained unmatched. CDR3 size: 14 residues. In nucleotides, the CDR3 is TGTGCCAGCAGCTTAACTAGCGGGGTTGCCGAGCAGTACTTC. Encoded protein: CASSLTSGVAEQYF.

The chain joins TRBV2 to TRBJ1-5; D is uncertain. This CDR3 region has 14 residues. V shed 4 bases and J shed 3 bases, with 10 bases lying between them. CDR1 is SNHLY and CDR2 is FYNNEI in the germline V gene. The CDR3 DNA is TGTGCCAGCAGTGGAGTCAGGTACAATCAGCCCCAGCATTTT. This gives the protein CASSGVRYNQPQHF.

This clonotype was counted many times. The V gene is TRBV10-3, the J gene TRBJ1-1; D unresolved. Trimming took off 3 bases at V and 10 bases at J, with 15 bases between the two ends. Germline loops: CDR1 ENHRY, CDR2 SYGVKD. The CDR3 totals 13 residues. CDR3 bases: TGTGCCATCAGTGACGGGATTTTGGATGGAGCTTTCTTT. Residues: CAISDGILDGAFF.

This clonotype occurred a few times. The CDR3 here is CASSEPSTPNTEAFF. Written as DNA, the CDR3 is TGCGCCAGCAGTGAGCCTTCGACACCCAACACTGAAGCTTTCTTT. J is TRBJ1-1 and V is TRBV10-2; D is unresolved. V was shortened by 2 bases and J by 2 bases, with 12 bases between the two germline ends. This CDR3 is built from 15 residues. Germline lookup yields CDR1 WSHSY and CDR2 SAAADI.

The chain carries TRBV10-3 and TRBJ1-1; D might be TRBD1 (6 bases). Trimming cost V 5 bases and J 1 base, with 8 bases left between them. The CDR3 contains 13 residues. Per the germline V gene, CDR1 is ENHRY and CDR2 is SYGVKD. CDR3 amino acids: CAISPDRNTEAFF. Here the CDR3 DNA reads TGTGCCATCAGTCCGGACAGGAACACTGAAGCTTTCTTT.

The rearrangement joins TRBV20-1 to TRBJ1-4; unclear D gene. Germline loops: CDR1 DFQATT, CDR2 SNEGSKA (reference sequence). The CDR3 extends over 15 amino acids. V was clipped by 0 bases and J by 4 bases, with 12 bases between them. The CDR3 here is CSARDLTGFNEKLFF. The CDR3 region has the DNA TGCAGTGCTAGAGATCTAACGGGTTTTAATGAAAAACTGTTTTTT.

The genes are TRBV7-3 and TRBJ1-3, with D possibly TRBD1 on 6 matching bases. Germline V gene data show CDR1 as SGHTA and CDR2 as FQGTGA. V lost 0 bases, J lost 0 bases, and 12 bases lay in between. This CDR3 is 17 amino acids long. CDR3 residues: CASSLTTGLNSGNTIYF. The DNA for the CDR3 is TGTGCCAGCAGCTTAACGACAGGACTGAACTCTGGAAACACCATATATTTT. Combining the CDR3 with reference TRBV7-3 and TRBJ1-3 gives the whole variable domain GAGVSQTPSNKVTEKGKYVELRCDPISGHTALYWYRQSLGQGPEFLIYFQGTGAADDSGLPNDRFFAVRPEGSVSTLKIQRTERGDSAVYLCASSLTTGLNSGNTIYFGEGSWLTVV.

This chain joins TRBV14 and TRBJ1-3; D is ambiguous. The germline CDR1 and CDR2 sequences are SGHDN and FVKESK. This CDR3 has 15 residues. The V gene lost 1 base and the J gene lost 2 bases, with 9 bases spanning the gap. CDR3 in DNA: TGTGCCAGCAGCCAAGGTGGAAATACTGGAAACACCATATATTTT. Its protein product is CASSQGGNTGNTIYF.

The chain uses TRBV7-9 and TRBJ2-6; D gene unclear. Trimming took off 5 bases at V and 0 bases at J, with 11 bases between the two ends. The length of the CDR3 is 16 residues. Germline V lookup: CDR1 SEHNR, CDR2 FQNEAQ (reference sequence). CDR3 loop: CASSAGRYSGANVLTF. The CDR3 DNA reads TGTGCCAGCAGCGCAGGACGGTACTCTGGGGCCAACGTCCTGACTTTC.

This clonotype was picked up a small number of times. The chain employs TRBV7-9 and TRBJ2-7; D is possibly TRBD2 (6 bases). Germline values: CDR1 SEHNR, CDR2 FQNEAQ (reference sequence). This CDR3 comprises 13 residues. V lost 4 bases and J lost 3, with 10 bases in between. This CDR3 reads CASSSGTGYEQYF. The CDR3 region has the DNA TGTGCCAGCAGCTCCGGGACTGGCTACGAGCAGTACTTC. The complete variable domain, with remaining parts taken from reference TRBV7-9 and TRBJ2-7, reads DTGVSQNPRHKITKRGQNVTFRCDPISEHNRLYWYRQTLGQGPEFLTYFQNEAQLEKSRLLSDRFSAERPKGSFSTLEIQRTEQGDSAMYLCASSSGTGYEQYFGPGTRLTVT.

This clonotype was seen only a few times. This rearrangement joins TRBV6-5 to TRBJ2-7; weak D call: TRBD1 (6 bases). V gave up 2 bases and J gave up 6 bases, with 17 bases separating them. This CDR3 has 15 amino acids. From germline, CDR1 is MNHEY and CDR2 SVGAGI. The CDR3 bases are TGTGCCAGCAGTTACCCAGCAGGGGAAGATTGCGAGCAGTACTTC. Its protein is CASSYPAGEDCEQYF.

As regards this clonotype: One end of the junction does not line up with germline, which may come from a read error. The rearrangement joins TRBV24-1 to TRBJ2-2; D not certain. From germline, CDR1 is KGHDR and CDR2 SFDVKD. The CDR3 is 14 residues long. The CDR3 DNA sequence: TGTGCCATCAGTGAATACGGTGGCACCGGGGAGCTGTTTTTT. Translation: CAISEYGGTGELFF.

This sequence joins TRBV20-1 and TRBJ1-5; D is ambiguous. In germline, CDR1 is DFQATT, CDR2 SNEGSKA (reference sequence). The CDR3 extends over 13 amino acids. Trimming stripped 3 bases from V and 2 bases from J, with 8 bases between. The CDR3 DNA reads TGCAGTGCTAGGGAGGGTGGCAATCAGCCCCAGCATTTT. It is translated as CSAREGGNQPQHF.

The chain joins TRBV2 to TRBJ2-5; 8 bases are shared with TRBD1. Germline loops: CDR1 SNHLY, CDR2 FYNNEI. With 9 bases clipped from V and 3 bases from J, the junction kept 9 bases outside the gene matches. The CDR3 runs to 14 residues. The CDR3 sequence is CARQTGAGEETQYF. For the CDR3, the DNA is TGTGCCAGACAGACAGGGGCCGGAGAAGAGACCCAGTACTTC.

This clonotype was counted a few times. The rearrangement uses TRBV20-1 and TRBJ2-6, with D perhaps matching TRBD1 (6 bases). Germline values: CDR1 DFQATT, CDR2 SNEGSKA (reference sequence). V dropped 3 bases and J dropped 1 base, with 10 bases sitting between them. The CDR3 sequence is 15 residues long. The chain's CDR3 is CSARGAESGANVLTF. CDR3 DNA: TGCAGTGCTAGGGGGGCCGAGTCTGGGGCCAACGTCCTGACTTTC.